These 13 T cell receptor beta chains were sequenced from one sample in a study of a mutant IDH1 vaccine in newly diagnosed glioma. The table came from immunoSEQ multiplex PCR; TCRdb's copy has only in-frame clones and leaves some out. The sample includes roughly 72,000 clones, roughly 91% of them seen just once. Indicated time point: week 5, during vaccination. All doses held 300 ug of mutant IDH1 20-mer peptide, with topical imiquimod. No antigens are known for them. The source was PBMCs, collected from a glioma patient whose treatment included an IDH1 peptide vaccine. The source of these receptors is a woman aged 45-65 years with glioma.

DNA of the CDR3: TGTGCCAGCAGCCCCGTGGGACAGGGGGATTTGAATGAGCAGTTCTTC. Amino acid sequence: CASSPVGQGDLNEQFF. The chain couples TRBV5-6 to TRBJ2-1; 11 bases line up with TRBD1. The CDR3 sequence is 16 residues long. Per germline, CDR1 SGHDT and CDR2 YYEEEE. The V and J ends lost 4 bases and 7 bases, in that order; junction bases with no gene match: 10.

The V call is TRBV6-5, the J call TRBJ1-5, with a weak D call TRBD1 (6 bases). Trimming cost V 6 bases and J 2 bases, with 11 bases left between them. CDR3 size: 14 residues. Per the germline V gene, CDR1 is MNHEY and CDR2 is SVGAGI. CDR3 in amino acids: CASSLQGGNQPQHF. CDR3 coding DNA: TGTGCCAGCAGCCTACAGGGTGGCAATCAGCCCCAGCATTTT.

The rearrangement joins TRBV6-1 to TRBJ2-1, with 7 nucleotides matching TRBD1. The germline CDR1 and CDR2 sequences are MNHNS and SASEGT. V dropped 0 bases and J dropped 8; count of bases not matched to a gene: 13. CDR3 length: 17 amino acids. The CDR3 here is CASSEAKDRLHHHEQFF. For the CDR3, the DNA is TGTGCCAGCAGTGAAGCCAAGGACAGGCTTCATCATCATGAGCAGTTCTTC.

A few counts support this clone. The CDR3 protein is CASSLVEGHNTEAFF. The CDR3 DNA sequence: TGCGCCAGCAGCTTGGTTGAAGGGCACAACACTGAAGCTTTCTTT. The V and J genes are TRBV5-1 and TRBJ1-1, with D uncertain. Germline V gene sequence: CDR1 SGHRS, CDR2 YFSETQ. V lost 0 bases and J lost 2, with 11 bases in between. The CDR3 contains 15 residues.

The gene calls are TRBV6-1 and TRBJ2-1; weak D call: TRBD2 (6 bases). The CDR3 runs 16 residues. Germline values: CDR1 MNHNS, CDR2 SASEGT. V lost 2 bases to trimming and J lost 0 bases, with 11 bases between them. The CDR3 here is CASSEWGVGSYNEQFF. DNA of the CDR3: TGTGCCAGCAGTGAATGGGGGGTTGGCTCCTACAATGAGCAGTTCTTC.

This clone has a single count. This sequence joins TRBV5-8 and TRBJ2-7; TRBD2 aligns across 13 bases. CDR1 and CDR2 from the germline V gene are SGHTS and YDEGEE. The CDR3 is 19 amino acids. The trim removed 0 bases at V and 2 bases at J, leaving 11 bases unmatched. CDR3 amino acids: CASSLGRTSGSVTPYEQYF. The CDR3 DNA follows: TGTGCCAGCAGCTTGGGGAGGACTAGCGGGAGCGTAACTCCCTACGAGCAGTACTTC.

The chain combines TRBV12-2 with TRBJ2-7; the DNA was not used to check the table's D call, TRBD1. TRBV12-2 is reported as a pseudogene. The CDR3 totals 16 residues. CDR3 residues: CASPKNQGAGSYEQYF. The CDR3 DNA follows: TGTGCAAGTCCCAAAAACCAGGGTGCAGGCTCCTACGAGCAGTACTTC.

This chain connects TRBV6-5 to TRBJ2-2; no firm D call. The germline V gene has CDR1 MNHEY and CDR2 SVGAGI. Trimming left V 3 bases short and J 5 bases short, with 16 bases between. The CDR3 is made up of 16 amino acids. This CDR3 is CASSYKTSGGTGELFF. DNA for the CDR3: TGTGCCAGCAGTTATAAGACTTCGGGCGGAACCGGGGAGCTGTTTTTT.

The chain joins TRBV6-5 to TRBJ2-1; D perhaps matches TRBD2 (6 bases). V lost 0 bases and J lost 10, with 16 bases in between. This CDR3 is built from 15 residues. Germline CDR1 MNHEY, CDR2 SVGAGI. DNA for the CDR3: TGTGCCAGCAGTTACTCGGGGACTTCCCGAAGGGAGCAGTTCTTC. This translates into CASSYSGTSRREQFF.

Remarks on this clone: Germline is not matched at one junction end, which may reflect a read error. V usage is TRBV4-1 and J usage is TRBJ2-1; 7 bases align to TRBD2. Per the germline V gene, CDR1 is MGHRA and CDR2 is YSYEKL. This CDR3 region has 16 residues. The CDR3: CASSQGRGSSSNEQFF. DNA of the CDR3: TGCGCCAGCAGCCAAGGTCGCGGGAGTTCCTCCAATGAGCAGTTCTTC.

The rearrangement joins TRBV9 to TRBJ1-3; no definite D call. Germline lookup yields CDR1 SGDLS and CDR2 YYNGEE. Trimming removed 0 bases at V and 1 base at J, with 5 bases between. This CDR3 has 14 amino acids. CDR3 bases: TGTGCCAGCAGCGTAGCTGGGTCTGGAAACACCATATATTTT. This translates into CASSVAGSGNTIYF.

This clone was seen only a few times. The chain is built from TRBV27 and TRBJ1-6, with 7 bases that match TRBD1. The CDR3 runs to 15 residues. From germline, CDR1 is MNHEY and CDR2 SMNVEV (reference sequence). Germline trimming cut 5 bases from V and 9 bases from J; bases unmatched to any gene: 10. The CDR3: CASSVRQGKSSPLHF. The CDR3 DNA reads as TGTGCCAGCAGTGTGCGACAGGGAAAAAGTTCACCCCTCCACTTT.

This clone was observed a single time. This chain connects TRBV9 to TRBJ2-3, with TRBD2 as a possible D gene (6 bases). Germline loops: CDR1 SGDLS, CDR2 YYNGEE. This CDR3 is 16 amino acids long. V dropped 0 bases and J dropped 1 base, with 12 bases sitting between them. The CDR3 DNA is TGTGCCAGCAGCGTAGCTGGGACTGCCCGCACAGATACGCAGTATTTT. Amino acids: CASSVAGTARTDTQYF.